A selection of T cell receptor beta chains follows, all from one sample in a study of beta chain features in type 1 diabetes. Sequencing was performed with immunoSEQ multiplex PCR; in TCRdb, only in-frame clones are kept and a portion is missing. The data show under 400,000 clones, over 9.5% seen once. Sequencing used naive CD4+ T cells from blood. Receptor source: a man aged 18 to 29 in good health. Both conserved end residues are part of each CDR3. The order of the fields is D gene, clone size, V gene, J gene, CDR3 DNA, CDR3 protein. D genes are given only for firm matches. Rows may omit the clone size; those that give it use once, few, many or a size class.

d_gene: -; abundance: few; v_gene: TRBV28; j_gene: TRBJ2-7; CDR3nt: TGTGCCAGCAGAACTCGGCGAGCTAGCTCCTACGAGCAGTACTTC; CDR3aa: CASRTRRASSYEQYF
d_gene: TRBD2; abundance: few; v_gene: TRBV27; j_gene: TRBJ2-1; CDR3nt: TGTGCCAGCAGTTCGGGACTAGTGGAGCAGTTCTTC; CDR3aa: CASSSGLVEQFF
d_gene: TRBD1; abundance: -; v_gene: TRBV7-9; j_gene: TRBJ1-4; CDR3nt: TGTGCCACCCACACAGGGGAGGCAACTAATGAAAAACTGTTTTTT; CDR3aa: CATHTGEATNEKLFF
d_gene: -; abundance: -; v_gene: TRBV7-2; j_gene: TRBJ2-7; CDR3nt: TGTGCCAGCAGGCTCCCCGAGGGCTCCTACGAGCAGTACTTC; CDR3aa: CASRLPEGSYEQYF
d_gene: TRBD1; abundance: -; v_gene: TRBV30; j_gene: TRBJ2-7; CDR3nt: TGTGCCTGGAGTGCCGACAGGGGGCAGTACGAGCAGTACTTC; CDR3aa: CAWSADRGQYEQYF
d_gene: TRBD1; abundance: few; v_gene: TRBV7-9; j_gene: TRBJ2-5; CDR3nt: TGTGCCAGCAGCCCCGACAGGGGGGAGACCCAGTACTTC; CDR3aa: CASSPDRGETQYF
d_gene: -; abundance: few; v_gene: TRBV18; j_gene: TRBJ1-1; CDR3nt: TGTGCCAGCTCACCCAGATGGTTCGCTGAAGCTTTCTTT; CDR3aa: CASSPRWFAEAFF
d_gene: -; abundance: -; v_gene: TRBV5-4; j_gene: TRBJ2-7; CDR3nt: TGTGCCAGCAGCTTGGGGGCAGGAAGTATAAACGAGCAGTACTTC; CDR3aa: CASSLGAGSINEQYF
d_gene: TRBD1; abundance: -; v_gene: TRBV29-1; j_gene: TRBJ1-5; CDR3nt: TGCAGCGTTGTGAACAGGGGAAATCAGCCCCAGCATTTT; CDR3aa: CSVVNRGNQPQHF
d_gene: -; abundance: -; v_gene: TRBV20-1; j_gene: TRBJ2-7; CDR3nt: TGCAGCACTTCTAGTAGCTACGAGCAGTACTTC; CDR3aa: CSTSSSYEQYF
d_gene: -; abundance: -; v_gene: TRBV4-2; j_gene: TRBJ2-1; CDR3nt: TGTGCCAGCAGCCAAGCTAGTCGAGGGCGGTACAATGAGCAGTTCTTC; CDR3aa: CASSQASRGRYNEQFF
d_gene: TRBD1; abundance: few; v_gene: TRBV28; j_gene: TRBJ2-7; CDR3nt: TGTGCCAGCAGTTTGGGACAGGTCTACGAGCAGTACTTC; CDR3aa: CASSLGQVYEQYF
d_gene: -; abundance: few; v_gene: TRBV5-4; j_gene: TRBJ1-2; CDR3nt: TGTGCCAGCAGCTTTCAGGCCACTCCCTATGGCTACACCTTC; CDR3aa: CASSFQATPYGYTF
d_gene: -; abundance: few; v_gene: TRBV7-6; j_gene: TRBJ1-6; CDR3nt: TGTGCCAGCAGCTTAGCTGGGCAGCCGGGATCACCCCTCCACTTT; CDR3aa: CASSLAGQPGSPLHF
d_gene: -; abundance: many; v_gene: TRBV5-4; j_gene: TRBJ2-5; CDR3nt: TGTGCCAGCAGCTTGCGGGAGACCCAGTACTTC; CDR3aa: CASSLRETQYF
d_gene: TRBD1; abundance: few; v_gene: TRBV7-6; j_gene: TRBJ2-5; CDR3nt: TGTGCCAGCAGTTCGGGACAGGAAAACCAAGAGACCCAGTACTTC; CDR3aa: CASSSGQENQETQYF
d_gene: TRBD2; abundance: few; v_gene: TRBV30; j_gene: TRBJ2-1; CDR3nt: TGTGCCTGGAGTGTACTACGCGGGAGAAGCTACAATGAGCAGTTCTTC; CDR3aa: CAWSVLRGRSYNEQFF
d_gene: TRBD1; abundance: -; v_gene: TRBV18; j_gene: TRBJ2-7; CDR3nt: TGTGCCAGCTCAGGACAGGGTTACGAGCAGTACTTC; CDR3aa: CASSGQGYEQYF
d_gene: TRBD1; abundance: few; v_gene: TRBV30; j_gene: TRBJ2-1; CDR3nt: TGTGCCTGGAGTCTCGACAGGGGGCCCTACAATGAGCAGTTCTTC; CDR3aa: CAWSLDRGPYNEQFF
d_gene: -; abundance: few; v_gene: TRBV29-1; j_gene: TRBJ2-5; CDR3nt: TGCAGCGTTGGCGCCAGGGAAGAGACCCAGTACTTC; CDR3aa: CSVGAREETQYF
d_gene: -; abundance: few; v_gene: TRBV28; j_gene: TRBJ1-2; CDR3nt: TGTGCCAGCAGTCTAACCACTAACTATGGCTACACCTTC; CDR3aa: CASSLTTNYGYTF
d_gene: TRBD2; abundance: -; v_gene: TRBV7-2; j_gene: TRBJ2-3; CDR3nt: TGTGCCAGCAGCTTAGGGCTAGCGGGAGCAGATACGCAGTATTTT; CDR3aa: CASSLGLAGADTQYF
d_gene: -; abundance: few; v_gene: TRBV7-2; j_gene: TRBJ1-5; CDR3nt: TGTGCCAGCAGCTTAGATCCAGGGAATGTTCAGCCCCAGCATTTT; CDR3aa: CASSLDPGNVQPQHF
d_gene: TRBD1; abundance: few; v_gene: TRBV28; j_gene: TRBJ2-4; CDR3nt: TGTGCCAGCAGTCACCCGACAGGGTCTATGGACATTCAGTACTTC; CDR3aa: CASSHPTGSMDIQYF
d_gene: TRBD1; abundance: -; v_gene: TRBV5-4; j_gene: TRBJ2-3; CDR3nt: TGTGCCAGCAGTTTCCCCGGGACAGCCGTTAATACGCAGTATTTT; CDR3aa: CASSFPGTAVNTQYF
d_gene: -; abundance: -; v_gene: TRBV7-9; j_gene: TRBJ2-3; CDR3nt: TGTGCCAGCAGCCGAGACAGGATCGTTGGAGATACGCAGTATTTT; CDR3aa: CASSRDRIVGDTQYF
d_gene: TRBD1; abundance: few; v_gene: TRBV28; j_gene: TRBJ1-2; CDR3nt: TGTGCCAGCAGTTACGACAGGGTGGGATTTAACTATGGCTACACCTTC; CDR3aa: CASSYDRVGFNYGYTF
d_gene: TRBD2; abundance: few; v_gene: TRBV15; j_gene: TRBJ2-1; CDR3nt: TGTGCCACCAGCGCCCGGACTAGCGGGAGTCTTCATGAGCAGTTCTTC; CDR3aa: CATSARTSGSLHEQFF
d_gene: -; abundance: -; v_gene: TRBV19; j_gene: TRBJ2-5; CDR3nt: TGTGCCAGCCGCCCTAGCGCGAAAGAGACCCAGTACTTC; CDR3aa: CASRPSAKETQYF